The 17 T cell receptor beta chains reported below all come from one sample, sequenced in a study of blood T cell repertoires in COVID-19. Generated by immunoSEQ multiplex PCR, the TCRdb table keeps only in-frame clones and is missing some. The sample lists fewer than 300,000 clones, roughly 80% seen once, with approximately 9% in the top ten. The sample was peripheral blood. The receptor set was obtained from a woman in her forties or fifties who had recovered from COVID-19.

This CDR3 reads CASSLLPYTGTNTEAFF. For the CDR3, the DNA is TGTGCCAGCAGCTTACTCCCATATACAGGGACAAACACTGAAGCTTTCTTT. This sequence joins TRBV7-7 and TRBJ1-1, with a tentative D call TRBD1 (6 bases). V was shortened by 2 bases and J by 2 bases, with 18 bases between the two germline ends. The CDR3 runs 17 residues. In germline, CDR1 is SSHAT, CDR2 FNYEAQ (reference sequence).

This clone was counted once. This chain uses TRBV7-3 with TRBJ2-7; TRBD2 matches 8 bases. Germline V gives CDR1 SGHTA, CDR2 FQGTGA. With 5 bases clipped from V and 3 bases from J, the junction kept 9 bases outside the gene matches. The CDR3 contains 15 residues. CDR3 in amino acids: CASSEGAGGGYEQYF. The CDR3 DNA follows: TGTGCCAGCAGCGAAGGGGCGGGAGGTGGCTACGAGCAGTACTTC.

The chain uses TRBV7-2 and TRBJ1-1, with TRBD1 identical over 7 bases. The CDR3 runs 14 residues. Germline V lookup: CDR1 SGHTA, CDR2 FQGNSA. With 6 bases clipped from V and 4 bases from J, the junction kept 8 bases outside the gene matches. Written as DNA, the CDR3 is TGTGCCAGCAGTATAGGACAGGTAACCACTGAAGCTTTCTTT. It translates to CASSIGQVTTEAFF.

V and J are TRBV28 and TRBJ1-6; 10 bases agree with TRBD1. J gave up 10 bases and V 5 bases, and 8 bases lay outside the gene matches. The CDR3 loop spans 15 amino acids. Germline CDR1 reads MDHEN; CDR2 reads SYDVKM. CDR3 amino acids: CASSEMGQGPSPLHF. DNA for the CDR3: TGTGCCAGCAGTGAGATGGGACAGGGGCCCTCACCCCTCCACTTT.

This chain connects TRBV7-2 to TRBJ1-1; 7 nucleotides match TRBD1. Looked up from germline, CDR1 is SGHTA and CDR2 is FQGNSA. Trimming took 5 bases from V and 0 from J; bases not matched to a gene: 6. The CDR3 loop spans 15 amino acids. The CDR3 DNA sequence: TGTGCCAGCAGCAGTTCCGGGACAGTGAACACTGAAGCTTTCTTT. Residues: CASSSSGTVNTEAFF.

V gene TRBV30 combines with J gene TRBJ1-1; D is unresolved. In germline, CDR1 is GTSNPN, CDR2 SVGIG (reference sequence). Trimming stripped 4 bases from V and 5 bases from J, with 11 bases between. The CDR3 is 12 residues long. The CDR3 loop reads CAWTASGTEAFF. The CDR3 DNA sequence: TGTGCCTGGACAGCCTCGGGAACTGAAGCTTTCTTT.

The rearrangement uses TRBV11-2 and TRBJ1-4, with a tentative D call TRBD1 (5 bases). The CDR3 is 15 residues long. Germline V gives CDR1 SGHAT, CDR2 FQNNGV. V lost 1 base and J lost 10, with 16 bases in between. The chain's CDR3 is CASSLVDIGSRKLFF. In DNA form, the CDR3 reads TGTGCCAGCAGCTTAGTGGACATTGGGTCCCGAAAACTGTTTTTT.

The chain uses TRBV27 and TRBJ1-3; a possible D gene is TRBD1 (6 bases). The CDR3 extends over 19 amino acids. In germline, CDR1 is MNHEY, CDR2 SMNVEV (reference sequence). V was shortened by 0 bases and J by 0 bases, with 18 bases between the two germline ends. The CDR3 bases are TGTGCCAGCAGTTTATCCTCGACGGCACTACAGGGCTCTGGAAACACCATATATTTT. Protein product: CASSLSSTALQGSGNTIYF.

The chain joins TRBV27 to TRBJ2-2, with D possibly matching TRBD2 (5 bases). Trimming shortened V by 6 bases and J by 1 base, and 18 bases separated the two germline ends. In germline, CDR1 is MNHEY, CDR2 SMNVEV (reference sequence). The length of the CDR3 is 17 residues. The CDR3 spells CASRDFIRPRNTGELFF. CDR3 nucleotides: TGTGCCAGCAGGGACTTTATACGTCCTAGGAACACCGGGGAGCTGTTTTTT.

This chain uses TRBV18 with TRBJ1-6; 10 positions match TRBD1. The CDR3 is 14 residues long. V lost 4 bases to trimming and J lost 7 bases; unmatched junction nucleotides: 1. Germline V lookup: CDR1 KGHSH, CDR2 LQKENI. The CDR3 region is CASSQGQGNSPLHF. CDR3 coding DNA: TGTGCCAGCTCACAGGGACAGGGGAATTCACCCCTCCACTTT.

CDR3 coding DNA: TGTGCCAGCTCATCAGATTCAACAGGGCCCCAGCATTTT. This translates into CASSSDSTGPQHF. This chain connects TRBV18 to TRBJ1-5; possible D gene TRBD1, 5 bases. Trimming stripped 5 bases from V and 9 bases from J, with 14 bases between. From germline, CDR1 is KGHSH and CDR2 LQKENI. This CDR3 region has 13 residues.

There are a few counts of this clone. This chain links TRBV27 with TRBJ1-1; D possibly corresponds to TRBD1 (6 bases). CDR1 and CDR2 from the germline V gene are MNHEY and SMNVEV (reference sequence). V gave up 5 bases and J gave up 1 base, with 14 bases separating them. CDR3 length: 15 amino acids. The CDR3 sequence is CASSAYRVGNTEAFF. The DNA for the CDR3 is TGTGCCAGCAGTGCCTACAGGGTGGGGAACACTGAAGCTTTCTTT.

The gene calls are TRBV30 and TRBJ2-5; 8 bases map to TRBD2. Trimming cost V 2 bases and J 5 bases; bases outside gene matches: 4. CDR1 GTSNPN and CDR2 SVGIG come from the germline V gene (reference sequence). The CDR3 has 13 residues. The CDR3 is CAWSRGTRETQYF. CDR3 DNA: TGTGCCTGGAGTAGGGGGACTAGGGAGACCCAGTACTTC.

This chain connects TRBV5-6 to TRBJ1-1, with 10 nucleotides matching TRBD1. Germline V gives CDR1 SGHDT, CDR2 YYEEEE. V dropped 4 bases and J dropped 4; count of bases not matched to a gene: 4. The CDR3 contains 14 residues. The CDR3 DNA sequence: TGTGCCAGCAGCCCGACAGGGGGCAGCACTGAAGCTTTCTTT. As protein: CASSPTGGSTEAFF. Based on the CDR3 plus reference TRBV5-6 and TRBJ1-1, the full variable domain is DAGVTQSPTHLIKTRGQQVTLRCSPKSGHDTVSWYQQALGQGPQFIFQYYEEEERQRGNFPDRFSGHQFPNYSSELNVNALLLGDSALYLCASSPTGGSTEAFFGQGTRLTVV.

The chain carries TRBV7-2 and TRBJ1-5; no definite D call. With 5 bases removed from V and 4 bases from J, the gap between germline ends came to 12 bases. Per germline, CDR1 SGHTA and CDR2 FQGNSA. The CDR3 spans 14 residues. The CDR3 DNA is TGTGCCAGCAGCCCCCACCAGAAAAATCAGCCCCAGCATTTT. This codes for CASSPHQKNQPQHF.

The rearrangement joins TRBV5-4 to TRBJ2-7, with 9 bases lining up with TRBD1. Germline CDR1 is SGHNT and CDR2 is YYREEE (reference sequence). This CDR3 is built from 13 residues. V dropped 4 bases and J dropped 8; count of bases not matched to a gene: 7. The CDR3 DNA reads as TGTGCCAGCAGCGTCGGGACAGGGATACAGCAGTACTTC. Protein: CASSVGTGIQQYF.

Written as DNA, the CDR3 is TGTGCCAGCAGCTTGTTCGACAGCTCTGGAAACACCATATATTTT. Translating gives CASSLFDSSGNTIYF. V and J are TRBV5-6 and TRBJ1-3; weak D call: TRBD1 (5 bases). Deletions cut 1 base from V and 0 bases from J, with 8 bases between. The CDR3 runs 15 residues. Germline V gene lookup returns CDR1 SGHDT and CDR2 YYEEEE.